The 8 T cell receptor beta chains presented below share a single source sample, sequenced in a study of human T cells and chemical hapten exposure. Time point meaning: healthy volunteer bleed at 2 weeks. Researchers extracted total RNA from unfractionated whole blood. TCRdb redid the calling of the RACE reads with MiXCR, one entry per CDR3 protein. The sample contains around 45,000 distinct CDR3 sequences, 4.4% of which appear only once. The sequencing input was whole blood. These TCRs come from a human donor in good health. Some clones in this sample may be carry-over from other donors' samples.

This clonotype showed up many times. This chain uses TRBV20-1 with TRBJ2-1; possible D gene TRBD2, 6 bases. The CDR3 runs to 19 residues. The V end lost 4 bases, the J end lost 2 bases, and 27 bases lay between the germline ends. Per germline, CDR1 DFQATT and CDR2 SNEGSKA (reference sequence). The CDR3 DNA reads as TGCAGTGCTACCTTAAGGGCGGGGCTCGACTTCTTCCCCTACAATGAGCAGTTCTTC. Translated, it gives CSATLRAGLDFFPYNEQFF.

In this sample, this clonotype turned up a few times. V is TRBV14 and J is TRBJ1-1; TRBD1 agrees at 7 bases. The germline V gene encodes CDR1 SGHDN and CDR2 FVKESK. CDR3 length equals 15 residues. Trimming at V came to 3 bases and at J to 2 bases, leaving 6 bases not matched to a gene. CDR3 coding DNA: TGTGCCAGCAGCCATATGGGACAGCTAAACACTGAAGCTTTCTTT. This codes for CASSHMGQLNTEAFF.

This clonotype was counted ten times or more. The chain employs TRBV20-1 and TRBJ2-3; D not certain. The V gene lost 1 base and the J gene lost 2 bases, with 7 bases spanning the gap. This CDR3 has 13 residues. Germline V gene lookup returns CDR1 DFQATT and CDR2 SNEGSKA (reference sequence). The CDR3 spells CSARATFTDTQYF. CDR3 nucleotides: TGCAGTGCTAGAGCCACATTCACAGATACGCAGTATTTT.

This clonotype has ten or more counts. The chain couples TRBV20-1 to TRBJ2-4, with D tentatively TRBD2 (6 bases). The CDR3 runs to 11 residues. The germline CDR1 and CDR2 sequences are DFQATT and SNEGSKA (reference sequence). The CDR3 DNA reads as TGCACCGGGACTCCTGAAAACATTCAGTACTTC. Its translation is CTGTPENIQYF.

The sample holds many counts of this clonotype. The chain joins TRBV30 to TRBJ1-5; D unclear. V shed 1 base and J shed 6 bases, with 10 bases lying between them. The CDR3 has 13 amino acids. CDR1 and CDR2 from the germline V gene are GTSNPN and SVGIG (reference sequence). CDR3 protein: CAWSGGQGQPQHF. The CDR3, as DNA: TGTGCCTGGAGTGGGGGTCAAGGTCAGCCCCAGCATTTT.

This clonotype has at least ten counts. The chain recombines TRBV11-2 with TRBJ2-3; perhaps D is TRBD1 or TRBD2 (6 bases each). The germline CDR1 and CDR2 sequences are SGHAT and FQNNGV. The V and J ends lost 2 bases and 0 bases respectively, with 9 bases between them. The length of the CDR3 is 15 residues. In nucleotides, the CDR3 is TGTGCCAGCAGCTTACAGGGGACTAGCACAGATACGCAGTATTTT. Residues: CASSLQGTSTDTQYF.

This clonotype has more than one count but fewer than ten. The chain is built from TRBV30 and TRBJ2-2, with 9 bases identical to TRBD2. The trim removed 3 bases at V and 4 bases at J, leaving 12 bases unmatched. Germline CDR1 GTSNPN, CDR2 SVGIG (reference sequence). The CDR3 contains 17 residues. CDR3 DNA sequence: TGTGCCTGGAGGGGAGGGTTTAGGACTAGCGCCACCGGGGAGCTGTTTTTT. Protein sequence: CAWRGGFRTSATGELFF.

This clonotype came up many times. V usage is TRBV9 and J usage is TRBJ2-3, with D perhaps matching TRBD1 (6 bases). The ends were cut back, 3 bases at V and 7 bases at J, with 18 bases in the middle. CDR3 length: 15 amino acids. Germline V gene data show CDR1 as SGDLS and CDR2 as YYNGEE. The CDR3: CASSGEGGASYTQYF. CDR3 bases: TGTGCCAGCAGCGGTGAAGGGGGTGCCTCATATACGCAGTATTTT.